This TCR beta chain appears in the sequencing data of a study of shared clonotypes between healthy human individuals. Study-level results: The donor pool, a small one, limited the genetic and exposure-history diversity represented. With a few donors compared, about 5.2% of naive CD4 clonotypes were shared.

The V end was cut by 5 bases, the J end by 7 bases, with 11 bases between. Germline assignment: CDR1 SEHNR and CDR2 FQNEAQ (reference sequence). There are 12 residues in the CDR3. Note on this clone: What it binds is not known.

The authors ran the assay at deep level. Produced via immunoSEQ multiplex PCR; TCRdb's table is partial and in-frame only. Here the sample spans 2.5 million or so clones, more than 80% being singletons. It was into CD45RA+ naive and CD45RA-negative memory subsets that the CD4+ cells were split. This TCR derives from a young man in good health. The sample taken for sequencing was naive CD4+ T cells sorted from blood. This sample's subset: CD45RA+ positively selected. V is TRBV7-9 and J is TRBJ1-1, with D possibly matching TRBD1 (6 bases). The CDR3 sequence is CASSQTGFEAFF. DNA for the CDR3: TGTGCCAGCAGCCAAACAGGGTTTGAAGCTTTCTTT.